This record looks at one T cell receptor (beta chain) sequence and its context. Its antigen is unidentified. This record comes from a study of T cell responses to AZD1222 COVID-19 vaccine. Method: immunoSEQ multiplex PCR; TCRdb's copy keeps in-frame clones and lacks some. The sample includes roughly 150,000 clones, approximately 90% of them seen just once. Study-level points and caveats: Unmutated regions of variants are reportedly targeted by nearly half of spike-specific TCRs. White British ancestry dominated among donors, who included more females, and clonal diversity was possibly underestimated. Rises in breadth and depth of Spike-specific TCRs came after two AZD1222 doses.

V was shortened by 1 base and J by 2 bases, with 3 bases between the two germline ends. The germline CDR1 and CDR2 sequences are SEHNR and FQNEAQ (reference sequence). There are 12 residues in the CDR3. The chain links TRBV7-9 to TRBJ2-7, with no clear D. Sequencing used peripheral blood, obtained 28 days after the second AZD1222 dose. The sequence was obtained from an adult who received the AZD1222 COVID-19 vaccine. The CDR3 sequence is CASSLGTYEQYF. CDR3 in DNA: TGTGCCAGCAGCTTAGGCACCTACGAGCAGTACTTC.